The T cell receptor beta chain described here comes from a study of regulatory T cells in long-lasting Graves disease. Study observations and caveats: Newly diagnosed Graves' patients had higher TCR diversity than persistent ones.

HTBI primers from iRepertoire and Arm-PCR of CDR3 regions yielded the TCR beta libraries. TCRdb fed the multiplex PCR reads into MiXCR, producing one record per CDR3 protein. The repertoire holds approximately 400,000 distinct CDR3 sequences, with 15% to 17% as singletons. Time point indicated: newly diagnosed GD, antithyroid drugs for less than 3 months. From RNA extracted from PBMCs, the TCR library was made. This clonotype was detected many times. What it recognizes is unknown. This CDR3 has 12 residues. V was shortened by 5 bases and J by 5 bases, with 12 bases between the two germline ends. Germline V lookup: CDR1 DFQATT, CDR2 SNEGSKA (reference sequence).

Specimen: peripheral blood mononuclear cells (PBMCs), collected at new diagnosis, from a patient treated with antithyroid drugs. V is TRBV20-1 and J is TRBJ2-5; possibly TRBD2 for D (6 bases). The TCR sequence derives from a female donor with Graves disease. CDR3 protein: CSAFLASETQYF. In DNA, the CDR3 is TGCAGTGCTTTCCTAGCGTCGGAGACCCAGTACTTC.